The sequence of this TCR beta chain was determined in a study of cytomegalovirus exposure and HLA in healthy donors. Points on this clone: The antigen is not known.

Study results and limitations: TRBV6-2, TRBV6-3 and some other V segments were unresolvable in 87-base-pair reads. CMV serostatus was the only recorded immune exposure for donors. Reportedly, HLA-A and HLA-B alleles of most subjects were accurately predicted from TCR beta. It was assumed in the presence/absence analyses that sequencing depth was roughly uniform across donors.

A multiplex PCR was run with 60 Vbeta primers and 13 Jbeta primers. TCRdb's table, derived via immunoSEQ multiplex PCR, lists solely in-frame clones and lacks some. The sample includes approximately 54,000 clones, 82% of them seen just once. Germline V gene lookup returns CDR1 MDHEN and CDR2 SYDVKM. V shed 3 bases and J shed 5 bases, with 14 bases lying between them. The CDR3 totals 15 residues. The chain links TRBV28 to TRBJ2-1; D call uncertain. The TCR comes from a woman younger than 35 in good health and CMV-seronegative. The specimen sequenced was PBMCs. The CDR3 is CASSFLHEVNNEQFF. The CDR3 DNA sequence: TGTGCCAGCAGTTTCCTTCATGAGGTCAACAATGAGCAGTTCTTC. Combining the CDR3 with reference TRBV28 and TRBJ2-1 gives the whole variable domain DVKVTQSSRYLVKRTGEKVFLECVQDMDHENMFWYRQDPGLGLRLIYFSYDVKMKEKGDIPEGYSVSREKKERFSLILESASTNQTSMYLCASSFLHEVNNEQFFGPGTRLTVL.